This T cell receptor beta chain is from a study of vaccination effects on CD4 cells after COVID-19. Across the whole study: Post-vaccine sampling occurred a median 72 days after the second dose.

ViraFEST assay sequencing came after antigen-specific CD4+ T cells were expanded with viral peptide pools. Culturing for ten to eleven days preceded CD4+ T cell isolation. Vaccination of participants consisted of two doses of either the BNT162b2 or mRNA-1273 vaccine. CDR1 and CDR2 (germline): SGHNT, YYREEE (reference sequence). CDR3 length equals 16 residues. Trimming pared 2 bases from V and 4 bases from J, leaving 16 bases between. This clone showed up just a few times. Its target is not known. Libraries were prepared by immunoSEQ multiplex PCR; TCRdb keeps only in-frame clonotypes and omits some of them. The data show about 46,000 clones, around 80% seen once.

The input for sequencing was CD4+ T cells from PBMCs cultured with HCoV-OC43 spike peptides, taken after COVID-19 vaccination. As to subset: HCoV-OC43 spike overlapping peptide pool stimulation. The sequence was obtained from a human donor who received a COVID-19 vaccine. This chain links TRBV5-4 with TRBJ1-3; D is ambiguous. CDR3 sequence reads: CASSFKNRSGGNTIYF. The CDR3 DNA reads as TGTGCCAGCAGCTTCAAAAATCGGTCGGGAGGAAACACCATATATTTT.